The clone carrying this TCR beta chain was seen many times. Its matching antigen is unknown. Germline CDR1 is SEHNR and CDR2 is FQNEAQ (reference sequence). The CDR3 sequence is 13 residues long. V lost 1 base to trimming and J lost 11 bases; unmatched junction nucleotides: 6. This sample is drawn from a study of identical twins. Study-wide results and limits: Twin pairs had excess sharing that was weaker in beta out-of-frame sequences.

TCRdb itself ran the 5' RACE reads through MiXCR, one entry per CDR3 protein. The sample has about 260,000 distinct CDR3 sequences; roughly 7% are singletons. The same specimen was also included in a second study, on yellow fever vaccine responses in identical twins.

Sequenced material: memory (CD45RO+) T cells sorted from blood. The receptor's source is a woman aged 18-29 years in good health. The rearrangement joins TRBV7-9 to TRBJ2-3; 7 positions match TRBD2. CDR3 sequence: CASSLEVASGQYF. CDR3 sequence (DNA): TGTGCCAGCAGCTTAGAGGTTGCTAGCGGGCAGTATTTT.